This T cell receptor beta chain was found in a study of blood T cell repertoires in COVID-19. Study summary: Sources were T cells, B-cell-depleted T cells, or PBMCs; the material itself was cDNA or gDNA.

Original analysis: Amplification of reference gene primers was used by the study to estimate nucleated cell counts. The data were produced by immunoSEQ multiplex PCR, yet TCRdb's version contains in-frame clones alone and is incomplete. V and J calls plus clone size are reproduced from that table; the DNA served to infer D and trimming. The sample has 140,000 to 150,000 clones; around 86% are singletons. The germline CDR1 and CDR2 sequences are SGHNT and YYREEE (reference sequence). This CDR3 has 14 residues. After removal of 7 bases from V and 4 bases from J, the junction contained 8 bases not matched to a gene.

The sequenced material came from peripheral blood. The chain has TRBV5-4 and TRBJ2-1; 7 bases align to TRBD2. This TCR derives from a human donor in a cohort sampled during active COVID-19. The CDR3 protein is CASATSATYNEQFF. The CDR3 DNA is TGTGCCAGCGCCACTAGCGCGACGTACAATGAGCAGTTCTTC.